This T cell receptor beta chain was observed in a study of T cells after yellow fever vaccination. About this clonotype itself: Its antigen is unidentified.

Template switching by 5'RACE produced TCR cDNA, adding a universal primer site and UMIs. Each CDR3 protein is one row after TCRdb ran MiXCR on the 5' RACE reads. This sample carries some 390,000 distinct CDR3 sequences, approximately 18% of them seen once, and the ten largest clones take over 15%. Points from the study as a whole: Few clonotypes appeared in both CD4 and CD8 compartments.

The receptor was isolated from a man aged 18 to 35 who received the YFV17D yellow fever vaccine. The source was PBMCs, collected before the yellow fever booster vaccination.

The CDR3 spells CASSLGAGGFYEQYF. CDR3 nucleotide sequence: TGTGCCAGCAGCTTAGGAGCCGGGGGGTTTTACGAGCAGTACTTC. The V and J genes are TRBV7-6 and TRBJ2-7, with 7 bases lining up with TRBD2. The CDR3 totals 15 residues. Germline lookup yields CDR1 SGHVS and CDR2 FNYEAQ. V trimming: 1 base; J trimming: 4 bases; junction bases outside the gene matches: 7.